A single T cell receptor (beta chain) is shown here with its context. The clone's antigen remains unknown. The input lacks base qualities; no much larger clone sits a single base away. The source of the sample is a study of blood T cell repertoires in COVID-19 (dated by TCRdb to 2018 to 2021). Some background on the complete study: The collaborator samples originated in the United States, Italy and Spain and spanned the acute and convalescent phases of COVID-19. The repertoires were released in a freely available public database intended as a resource for research on the immune response to SARS-CoV-2. A de-identified subject ID, COVID-19 status, age in years and sex were almost always included in the sample metadata. Where available, HLA class I and class II types were obtained from metadata supplied by the sample provider rather than from assay-based typing. The material from the prospective study consisted of cDNA or gDNA derived from T cells, B-cell-depleted T cells, or PBMCs. The samples were drawn from two sources: the first 160 participants of the ongoing ImmuneRACE study, and fewer than 1,500 subjects contributed by 6 global collaborators. Subjects who had been exposed to COVID-19, were actively infected with it, or had recovered from it provided the deeply sampled blood TCRbeta repertoires that made up the dataset. What the authors observed across the whole study: How much clinical and demographic metadata was included differed by source and by participant, and the metadata was provided uncurated.

Participants in the prospective study were aged roughly 18 to 90 years, lived in more than 20 United States geographic areas, and enrolled through a virtual design. Cohort assignment in the prospective study relied on participant-reported clinical history from a screening survey and a study questionnaire. Recovered participants in ImmuneRACE Cohort 3 were defined by two consecutive negative NP/OP PCR tests, clearance by a healthcare professional, or resolution of symptoms. Each participant in the prospective study had whole blood, serum and a nasopharyngeal or oropharyngeal swab collected by mobile phlebotomists. Prospective study participants could optionally give additional blood draws and questionnaires over a roughly two-month period. Prospective study blood samples were shipped either frozen or at room temperature before DNA extraction. The CDR3 runs 15 residues from the cysteine to the phenylalanine. This entry keeps only the CDR3 DNA: 45 bases, framed from base 1. The germline V gene gives CDR1 as SNHLY and CDR2 as FYNNEI. The V end gives up 4 bases and the J end 5 bases, leaving 10 bases in the junction not matched to a gene.

The immunoSEQ Assay, a bias-controlled multiplex PCR, was used to amplify TCRbeta CDR3 regions from genomic DNA. From the authors' description of their analysis: Within the assay, amplification of reference gene primers was used to estimate how many nucleated cells each sample contained. Sequence reads were collapsed and filtered to measure the absolute abundance of every unique TCRbeta CDR3 rearrangement. For each sample, productive Simpson clonality was calculated as the square root of Simpson's diversity index across productive rearrangements. TCRdb carries this immuneACCESS record with in-frame sequences only. Its versions omit some clonotypes, under half of them owing to an unresolved V gene in the studies checked, with the rest unexplained. Clone size and the V and J calls come from that table; the DNA yielded D and trimming. For this sample there are under 200,000 clones; 89% appear just once. Roughly 0.8% of the sample is taken by the ten largest.

The sequence links TRBV2 to TRBJ2-5; 7 nucleotides in the junction match TRBD2. Source material: PBMCs or T cells enriched from blood (not recorded which). The clonotype originates from a woman aged 18-29 years who had recovered from COVID-19. The CDR3 region has the sequence CASSGEIAGWETQYF. The DNA sequence is TGTGCCAGCAGTGGGGAAATAGCGGGCTGGGAGACCCAGTACTTC.